The following is a T cell receptor beta chain sequence with its context. This record belongs to a study of blood T cell repertoires in COVID-19. Trimming left V 7 bases short and J 6 bases short, with 13 bases between. The germline V gene has CDR1 MNHEY and CDR2 SVGAGI. The CDR3 contains 14 residues. Participants came from about two dozen US areas, aged about 18 to 89 years. Clones were sequenced by immunoSEQ multiplex PCR, and TCRdb holds only the in-frame ones, with some missing. Of 400,000 to 450,000 clones in the sample, roughly 87% were seen once. Sequenced: PBMCs or T cells enriched from blood (not recorded which). The chain couples TRBV6-5 to TRBJ1-6, with D possibly TRBD1 on 6 matching bases. This sequence originates from a man younger than 35 who had recovered from COVID-19. The CDR3 is CASTRRTANSPLHF. The CDR3 DNA is TGTGCCAGCACCCGTCGGACAGCTAATTCACCCCTCCACTTT.